Listed here are 26 T cell receptor beta chains from one sample, sequenced in a study of cytomegalovirus exposure and HLA in healthy donors. The study ran its PCR with 60 Vbeta and 13 Jbeta primers. Clones were read by immunoSEQ multiplex PCR, and TCRdb kept only the in-frame ones, dropping some. The sample consists of 75,000 to 90,000 clones, around 85% of them appearing once. Source material: PBMCs. Receptors originate from a human donor in good health.

The genes are TRBV10-3 and TRBJ1-1; maybe TRBD1 (5 bases). The CDR3 is 12 residues long. The V gene lost 6 bases and the J gene lost 5 bases, with 10 bases spanning the gap. Germline values: CDR1 ENHRY, CDR2 SYGVKD. The CDR3 loop is CAIRAAGTEAFF. DNA of the CDR3: TGTGCCATCAGGGCCGCAGGGACTGAAGCTTTCTTT.

V gene TRBV2 combines with J gene TRBJ1-6; tentative D call: TRBD1 (6 bases). The CDR3 length is 16 residues. CDR1 SNHLY and CDR2 FYNNEI come from the germline V gene. V gave up 6 bases and J gave up 2 bases, with 14 bases separating them. CDR3 bases: TGTGCCAGCAGGTTATCGGGGGGCGCCTATAATTCACCCCTCCACTTT. Protein product: CASRLSGGAYNSPLHF.

V usage is TRBV29-1 and J usage is TRBJ2-7, with unresolved D. Germline assignment: CDR1 SQVTM and CDR2 ANQGSEA. V dropped 6 bases and J dropped 0 bases, with 15 bases sitting between them. The CDR3 consists of 14 residues. The CDR3, as DNA: TGCAGCGTCCCCGTTTCTAGTGACTCCTACGAGCAGTACTTC. This codes for CSVPVSSDSYEQYF.

This chain links TRBV15 with TRBJ2-7, with 7 bases matching TRBD1. Germline loops: CDR1 LNHNV, CDR2 YYDKDF (reference sequence). The CDR3 extends over 15 amino acids. V was clipped by 0 bases and J by 2 bases; unmatched bases: 4. The CDR3: CATSRDGQETYEQYF. The CDR3 DNA follows: TGTGCCACCAGCAGAGACGGACAGGAGACCTACGAGCAGTACTTC.

The chain links TRBV20-1 to TRBJ1-4; no clear D. Looked up from germline, CDR1 is DFQATT and CDR2 is SNEGSKA (reference sequence). This CDR3 has 11 residues. Trimming removed 5 bases at V and 6 bases at J, with 7 bases between. The CDR3 nucleotides are TGCAGTGCTGAGGAAGATGAAAAACTGTTTTTT. This codes for CSAEEDEKLFF.

The chain recombines TRBV20-1 with TRBJ1-2, with D unresolved. This CDR3 spans 10 amino acids. The V end lost 5 bases, the J end lost 6 bases, and 7 bases lay between the germline ends. Germline V gene data show CDR1 as DFQATT and CDR2 as SNEGSKA (reference sequence). In nucleotides, the CDR3 is TGCAGTGCTCCGAGAAATGGCTACACCTTC. Translating gives CSAPRNGYTF.

The CDR3 region has the DNA TGCAGCGTTGGGGATACTAGCGGGGGGAGAACCGGGGAGCTGTTTTTT. It encodes CSVGDTSGGRTGELFF. V gene TRBV29-1 combines with J gene TRBJ2-2, with 12 bases identical to TRBD2. The CDR3 length is 16 residues. Germline CDR1 reads SQVTM; CDR2 reads ANQGSEA. V was clipped by 4 bases and J by 5 bases; unmatched bases: 8.

The count of this clone is one. V gene TRBV6-5 combines with J gene TRBJ2-5; D might be TRBD2 (5 bases). The J call may not be correct, given that the DNA end is closer to TRBJ2-7. CDR1 is MNHEY and CDR2 is SVGAGI in the germline V gene. This CDR3 region has 14 residues. In DNA, the CDR3 is TGTGCCAGCAGCCCCCGCCGGGACTCCTACGAGCAGTACTTC. Protein product: CASSPRRDSYEQYF.

On this clone: The junction departs from the called germline gene at one end, perhaps through a read error. The chain employs TRBV5-6 and TRBJ1-2, with 7 bases lining up with TRBD1. CDR1 SGHDT and CDR2 YYEEEE come from the germline V gene. The CDR3 totals 14 residues. The CDR3 protein is CASSWDSPNYSYTF. As DNA, the CDR3 is TGTGCCAGCAGCTGGGACAGTCCTAACTATAGCTACACCTTC.

The chain links TRBV9 to TRBJ1-6, with D perhaps matching TRBD1 (6 bases). Trimming removed 4 bases at V and 6 bases at J, with 11 bases between. CDR3 length: 14 residues. Germline CDR1 and CDR2: SGDLS and YYNGEE. The CDR3 protein is CASSLGQINSPLHF. The DNA of the CDR3 is TGTGCCAGCAGCCTCGGACAGATTAATTCACCCCTCCACTTT.

V and J are TRBV29-1 and TRBJ1-1; D is perhaps TRBD1 (5 bases). CDR1 and CDR2 from the germline V gene are SQVTM and ANQGSEA. The CDR3 covers 12 residues. The ends were cut back, 6 bases at V and 7 bases at J, with 15 bases in the middle. CDR3 DNA sequence: TGCAGCGTATGGCCTGGACATAGTGAAGCTTTCTTT. It translates to CSVWPGHSEAFF. Full variable domain (outside the CDR3, taken from reference TRBV29-1 and TRBJ1-1): SAVISQKPSRDICQRGTSLTIQCQVDSQVTMMFWYRQQPGQSLTLIATANQGSEATYESGFVIDKFPISRPNLTFSTLTVSNMSPEDSSIYLCSVWPGHSEAFFGQGTRLTVV.

V is TRBV2 and J is TRBJ1-6, with 7 bases lining up with TRBD1. Germline values: CDR1 SNHLY, CDR2 FYNNEI. The length of the CDR3 is 17 residues. Losses at the gene ends were 3 bases for V and 6 bases for J; bases not matched to a gene: 11. CDR3 loop: CASSEPDRALLNSPLHF. The CDR3 DNA sequence: TGTGCCAGCAGTGAGCCTGACAGGGCCCTTCTTAATTCACCCCTCCACTTT.

J is TRBJ1-2 and V is TRBV5-1, with 12 nucleotides matching TRBD1. CDR1 SGHRS and CDR2 YFSETQ come from the germline V gene. V was pared by 2 bases and J by 6 bases, with 5 bases of the junction left unmatched. This CDR3 contains 15 residues. CDR3 bases: TGCGCCAGCAGCTTACCGGGACAGGGGGCGGATGGCTACACCTTC. It is translated as CASSLPGQGADGYTF.

The chain recombines TRBV5-1 with TRBJ1-3; 7 bases agree with TRBD1. Germline CDR1 SGHRS, CDR2 YFSETQ. The CDR3 covers 14 residues. V was pared by 0 bases and J by 8 bases, with 5 bases of the junction left unmatched. CDR3 nucleotide sequence: TGCGCCAGCAGCTTGGGACAGGGTTTGGACACCATATATTTT. Translation: CASSLGQGLDTIYF.

The rearrangement uses TRBV7-9 and TRBJ1-2, with 7 bases fitting TRBD1. After removal of 5 bases from V and 6 bases from J, the junction contained 6 bases not matched to a gene. Germline V gene data show CDR1 as SEHNR and CDR2 as FQNEAQ (reference sequence). CDR3 length: 13 residues. The CDR3 sequence: CASSKTGDNGYTF. DNA of the CDR3: TGTGCCAGCAGCAAAACAGGGGATAATGGCTACACCTTC.

The chain links TRBV7-9 to TRBJ2-1; D gene ambiguous. CDR1 and CDR2 from the germline V gene are SEHNR and FQNEAQ (reference sequence). V shed 5 bases and J shed 9 bases, with 14 bases lying between them. The CDR3 runs 13 residues. CDR3 amino acids: CASSPQGVGEQFF. Here the CDR3 DNA reads TGTGCCAGCAGCCCCCAAGGAGTGGGTGAGCAGTTCTTC.

The J gene is TRBJ2-7, the V gene TRBV7-8; a possible D gene is TRBD2 (5 bases). The CDR3 contains 13 residues. The V end was cut by 5 bases, the J end by 4 bases, with 12 bases between. Germline V lookup: CDR1 SGHVS, CDR2 FQNEAQ. The CDR3 DNA reads TGTGCCAGCAGCCTTGCGGGCCTTTACGAGCAGTACTTC. Translation gives CASSLAGLYEQYF.

The chain employs TRBV11-2 and TRBJ2-7, with 9 bases aligning to TRBD1. V was clipped by 7 bases and J by 7 bases; unmatched bases: 11. The CDR3 loop spans 14 amino acids. Germline values: CDR1 SGHAT, CDR2 FQNNGV. CDR3 residues: CASTPGTGLREQYF. As DNA, the CDR3 is TGTGCCAGCACCCCCGGGACAGGGCTCCGGGAGCAGTACTTC. The whole variable domain, filled in from reference TRBV11-2 and TRBJ2-7, reads EAGVAQSPRYKIIEKRQSVAFWCNPISGHATLYWYQQILGQGPKLLIQFQNNGVVDDSQLPKDRFSAERLKGVDSTLKIQPAKLEDSAVYLCASTPGTGLREQYFGPGTRLTVT.

As regards this clone: A read error may produce the germline difference seen at one junction end. The V call is TRBV7-6, the J call TRBJ1-2; 9 bases align to TRBD1. The germline CDR1 and CDR2 sequences are SGHVS and FNYEAQ. The CDR3 contains 12 residues. This CDR3 is CASSLGTGQVFF. The CDR3, as DNA: TGTGCCAGCAGCTTGGGGACAGGGCAAGTTTTTTTC. Based on the CDR3 plus reference TRBV7-6 and TRBJ1-2, the full variable domain is GAGVSQSPRYKVTKRGQDVALRCDPISGHVSLYWYRQALGQGPEFLTYFNYEAQQDKSGLPNDRFSAERPEGSISTLTIQRTEQRDSAMYRCASSLGTGQVFFGSGTRLTVV.

The sample holds one count of this clone. This chain links TRBV7-2 with TRBJ2-7, with 7 bases fitting TRBD1. CDR3 size: 15 residues. Germline CDR1 is SGHTA and CDR2 is FQGNSA. V trimming: 6 bases; J trimming: 0 bases; junction bases outside the gene matches: 8. This CDR3 reads CASSFRRDSSYEQYF. The DNA of the CDR3 is TGTGCCAGCAGTTTCCGCCGGGACAGCTCCTACGAGCAGTACTTC. Full variable domain (remainder filled in from reference TRBV7-2 and TRBJ2-7): GAGVSQSPSNKVTEKGKDVELRCDPISGHTALYWYRQSLGQGLEFLIYFQGNSAPDKSGLPSDRFSAERTGGSVSTLTIQRTQQEDSAVYLCASSFRRDSSYEQYFGPGTRLTVT.

The rearrangement joins TRBV7-8 to TRBJ1-3; TRBD1 matches 7 bases. CDR1 and CDR2 from the germline V gene are SGHVS and FQNEAQ. This CDR3 contains 18 residues. The junction had 11 bases not matched to a gene; V was cut back by 3 bases and J by 0 bases. The chain's CDR3 is CASSFIGYGTDSGNTIYF. DNA for the CDR3: TGTGCCAGCAGCTTTATTGGGTACGGGACAGACTCTGGAAACACCATATATTTT.

The V call is TRBV15, the J call TRBJ1-1; D call uncertain. Germline V gives CDR1 LNHNV, CDR2 YYDKDF (reference sequence). This CDR3 contains 12 residues. Trimming pared 5 bases from V and 4 bases from J, leaving 8 bases between. The CDR3 region is CATSQVGTEAFF. As DNA, the CDR3 is TGTGCCACCAGCCAAGTCGGCACTGAAGCTTTCTTT.

The V and J genes are TRBV7-9 and TRBJ1-5, with a tentative D call TRBD1 (6 bases). The CDR3 is 13 residues long. Germline V gene lookup returns CDR1 SEHNR and CDR2 FQNEAQ (reference sequence). Trimming removed 3 bases at V and 5 bases at J, with 8 bases between. The CDR3 loop is CASSFEGDQPQHF. Written as DNA, the CDR3 is TGTGCCAGCAGCTTCGAGGGGGATCAGCCCCAGCATTTT.

The V and J genes are TRBV30 and TRBJ1-4; 7 nucleotides align to TRBD1. Germline CDR1 GTSNPN, CDR2 SVGIG (reference sequence). Trimming took 4 bases from V and 7 from J; bases not matched to a gene: 6. There are 13 residues in the CDR3. The CDR3 loop reads CAWNDRVGEKLFF. For the CDR3, the DNA is TGTGCCTGGAACGACAGGGTTGGTGAAAAACTGTTTTTT.

The chain carries TRBV6-5 and TRBJ2-5; TRBD2 agrees at 8 bases. The germline V gene has CDR1 MNHEY and CDR2 SVGAGI. CDR3 length equals 15 residues. The ends lost 9 bases at V and 1 base at J; junction bases unmatched: 10. The chain's CDR3 is CARNLSGGLQETQYF. CDR3 nucleotides: TGTGCCAGGAATCTAAGCGGGGGCCTCCAAGAGACCCAGTACTTC.

This clone showed up just a few times. This sequence joins TRBV6-1 and TRBJ2-1; 12 positions match TRBD2. Trimming cost V 3 bases and J 10 bases; bases outside gene matches: 16. The CDR3 consists of 18 residues. Germline V gene data show CDR1 as MNHNS and CDR2 as SASEGT. CDR3 in DNA: TGTGCCAGCAGTGATGTCTTGGGACTAGCGGGCCTTAGGGCGGAGCAGTTCTTC. Residues: CASSDVLGLAGLRAEQFF.